The source of this T cell receptor (beta chain) is a study of blood T cell repertoires in COVID-19. Study information: There were acute and convalescent COVID-19 samples, and they came from the United States, Italy and Spain. Sources were T cells, B-cell-depleted T cells, or PBMCs; the material itself was cDNA or gDNA.

This CDR3 region has 14 residues. CDR1 and CDR2 (germline): SGHRS, YFSETQ. Trimming pared 4 bases from V and 2 bases from J, leaving 11 bases between. The sample holds one count of this clone. The assay was immunoSEQ multiplex PCR, and TCRdb's table has in-frame clones only and misses some. Among roughly 500,000 clones, roughly 89% were seen once, and the ten largest hold 0.75% to 0.9%. Patients from Seattle were sampled longitudinally, starting during active infection. What was sequenced was peripheral blood. V usage is TRBV5-1 and J usage is TRBJ2-3; tentative D call: TRBD1 (6 bases). The sequence derives from a man in his late teens or twenties with COVID-19, enrolled during active disease. For the CDR3, the DNA is TGCGCCAGCAGCCCCGGACAGCTCACAGATACGCAGTATTTT. Protein: CASSPGQLTDTQYF.